Below, 14 T cell receptor beta chains from the same sample are listed, as sequenced in a study of shared T cell receptors in the human thymus. TCRdb keeps only in-frame clones here, not all; method: immunoSEQ multiplex PCR. Here the sample spans some 700,000 clones, approximately 83% being singletons. Another study also made use of these data, one on human thymus T cells.

Material for sequencing was thymocytes. The receptors stem from a girl under three years old with a congenital heart defect.

The CDR3 region has the DNA TGTGCCTGGAAATGGGGACAGGGGTTCACCTTTTATCGCTACACCTTC. Translated, it gives CAWKWGQGFTFYRYTF. The gene calls are TRBV30 and TRBJ1-2, with 10 nucleotides matching TRBD1. The CDR3 is 16 residues long. Germline V CDR1 and CDR2: GTSNPN, SVGIG (reference sequence). With 4 bases clipped from V and 9 bases from J, the junction kept 17 bases outside the gene matches.

The chain has TRBV20-1 and TRBJ2-3; D unclear. Between the trimmed V and J ends, which lost 5 bases and 5 bases, there was a span of 8 bases. CDR1 is DFQATT and CDR2 is SNEGSKA in the germline V gene (reference sequence). The CDR3 is 11 residues long. This chain's CDR3 is CSAQEGDTQYF. CDR3 nucleotides: TGCAGTGCTCAGGAAGGAGATACGCAGTATTTT.

This chain links TRBV11-2 with TRBJ2-5; 10 nucleotides align to TRBD2. Germline V gene sequence: CDR1 SGHAT, CDR2 FQNNGV. This CDR3 contains 17 residues. The trim removed 4 bases at V and 0 bases at J, leaving 8 bases unmatched. Written as DNA, the CDR3 is TGTGCCAGCAGCTCCAATCCGGGACTAGCGAACCAAGAGACCCAGTACTTC. It yields the protein CASSSNPGLANQETQYF.

The V call is TRBV6-4, the J call TRBJ1-2; 7 positions match TRBD1. CDR1 is MRHNA, CDR2 SNTAGT, per germline. J lost 3 bases, V lost 11 bases, and 3 bases had no gene match. The CDR3 has 11 amino acids. CDR3 loop: CAGQGDYGYTF. The CDR3 bases are TGTGCCGGCCAGGGGGACTATGGCTACACCTTC.

This chain connects TRBV5-4 to TRBJ1-4, with a weak D call TRBD1 (6 bases). CDR1 is SGHNT and CDR2 is YYREEE in the germline V gene (reference sequence). The CDR3 has 18 amino acids. Trimming shortened V by 4 bases and J by 0 bases, and 19 bases separated the two germline ends. The CDR3 sequence is CASSHKRQELSTNEKLFF. The CDR3 DNA reads TGTGCCAGCAGCCATAAGAGACAGGAGCTATCAACTAATGAAAAACTGTTTTTT.

V usage is TRBV18 and J usage is TRBJ2-7; D is perhaps TRBD1 (5 bases). The CDR3 consists of 15 residues. V shed 0 bases and J shed 2 bases, with 11 bases lying between them. Germline V gene sequence: CDR1 KGHSH, CDR2 LQKENI. CDR3 sequence reads: CASSPPNQGAYEQYF. CDR3 DNA sequence: TGTGCCAGCTCACCACCGAACCAGGGTGCCTACGAGCAGTACTTC.

The V and J genes are TRBV6-6 and TRBJ1-1, with D unresolved. Germline V CDR1 and CDR2: MNHNY, SVGAGI (reference sequence). V was pared by 7 bases and J by 4 bases, with 7 bases between. This CDR3 has 11 residues. The DNA of the CDR3 is TGTGCCAGCAACTATGGCACTGAAGCTTTCTTT. It specifies CASNYGTEAFF.

The chain combines TRBV29-1 with TRBJ2-7; 8 nucleotides match TRBD1. The V segment lost 1 base and the J segment 0 bases; nucleotides outside the gene matches: 17. This CDR3 spans 19 amino acids. In germline, CDR1 is SQVTM, CDR2 ANQGSEA. CDR3 in amino acids: CSVEGVRDRTLGCSYEQYF. The CDR3 DNA reads as TGCAGCGTTGAAGGGGTCCGGGACAGGACTTTGGGTTGCTCCTACGAGCAGTACTTC.

The chain is built from TRBV4-2 and TRBJ2-4; 8 nucleotides match TRBD1. Germline CDR1 reads LGHNA; CDR2 reads YNFKEQ. This CDR3 spans 17 amino acids. V lost 4 bases to trimming and J lost 1 base; unmatched junction nucleotides: 9. CDR3 sequence (DNA): TGTGCCAGCAGCCCAAAAAGGACAGGGATTGCCAAAAACATTCAGTACTTC. Protein: CASSPKRTGIAKNIQYF.

The gene calls are TRBV19 and TRBJ1-5, with no clear D. This CDR3 comprises 16 residues. Germline V gene data show CDR1 as LNHDA and CDR2 as SQIVND (reference sequence). Between the trimmed V and J ends, which lost 10 bases and 6 bases, there was a span of 25 bases. The chain's CDR3 is CATYAGTSPVGQPQHF. CDR3 DNA: TGTGCCACCTACGCGGGAACCTCCCCCGTCGGTCAGCCCCAGCATTTT.

The rearrangement links TRBV18 to TRBJ2-3, with TRBD2 matching 15 bases. Trimming cost V 4 bases and J 0 bases; bases outside gene matches: 2. Looked up from germline, CDR1 is KGHSH and CDR2 is LQKENI. The CDR3 is 17 residues long. The CDR3 DNA follows: TGTGCCAGCTCACGGACTAGCGGGGGGGACAGCACAGATACGCAGTATTTT. Its protein is CASSRTSGGDSTDTQYF.

V gene TRBV2 combines with J gene TRBJ2-5; TRBD2 matches 11 bases. Germline lookup yields CDR1 SNHLY and CDR2 FYNNEI. V was clipped by 4 bases and J by 1 base; unmatched bases: 2. There are 15 residues in the CDR3. CDR3 protein: CASSGGLAVQETQYF. The CDR3 region has the DNA TGTGCCAGCAGTGGGGGACTAGCGGTCCAAGAGACCCAGTACTTC.

The chain recombines TRBV28 with TRBJ1-1, with D perhaps matching TRBD1 (5 bases). Per the germline V gene, CDR1 is MDHEN and CDR2 is SYDVKM. V was cut by 4 bases and J by 7 bases, with 13 bases left in between. The CDR3 is made up of 13 amino acids. The CDR3 nucleotides are TGTGCCAGCAGTTCCCCAGGGCCCTTTGAAGCTTTCTTT. As protein: CASSSPGPFEAFF.

The chain recombines TRBV4-1 with TRBJ2-7, with D maybe TRBD2 (5 bases). The V gene's germline CDR1 is MGHRA and CDR2 YSYEKL. The CDR3 has 12 amino acids. V was cut by 1 base and J by 12 bases, with 13 bases left in between. DNA for the CDR3: TGCGCCAGCAGCCAAGCAGAGGGAGTCATGTACTTC. Its translation is CASSQAEGVMYF.